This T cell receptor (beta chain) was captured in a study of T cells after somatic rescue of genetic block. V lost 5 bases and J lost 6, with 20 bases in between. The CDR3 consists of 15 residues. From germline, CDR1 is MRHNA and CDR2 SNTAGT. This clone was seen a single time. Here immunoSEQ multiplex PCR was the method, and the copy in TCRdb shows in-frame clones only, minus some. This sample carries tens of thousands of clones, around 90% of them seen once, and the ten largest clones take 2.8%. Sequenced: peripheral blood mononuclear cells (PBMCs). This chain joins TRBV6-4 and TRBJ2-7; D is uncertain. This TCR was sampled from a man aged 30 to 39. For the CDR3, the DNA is TGTGCCAGCAGTCTAAACCCGGGCCATGTCGGCGAGCAGTACTTC. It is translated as CASSLNPGHVGEQYF.